The T cell receptor beta chain under discussion was sequenced for a study of blood T cells in healthy people across ages. Findings of the study overall: Strong correlation was found linking TCR beta diversity to naive T cell percentage. Reliance upon unsorted PBMCs precluded definitive naive versus antigen-experienced comparison. Donor CMV infection status was unknown, possibly confounding age-related changes in expanded clonotypes.

Every sample yielded at least 6.5 million isolated PBMCs. Comment on this clonotype: Antigen specificity is unknown. A read error may be the cause here, since a much bigger clone is one base away.

A second PCR of 7 to 11 cycles used a sample-barcoded 5' primer and a J-beta primer mix. TCRdb fed the 5' RACE reads into MiXCR, producing one record per CDR3 protein. The sample shows hundreds of thousands of distinct CDR3 sequences, about 30% of them seen only once. The CDR3 has 15 residues. V was clipped by 1 base and J by 11 bases; unmatched bases: 10. Germline V gene sequence: CDR1 SGHTA, CDR2 FQGNSA. The sample comprised blood. The chain has TRBV7-2 and TRBJ2-5, with TRBD1 matching over 10 bases. This TCR derives from a woman older than 75 in good health. CDR3 loop: CASSLDGTGDGEQYF. Written as DNA, the CDR3 is TGTGCCAGCAGCTTAGACGGGACAGGGGACGGTGAGCAGTACTTC.